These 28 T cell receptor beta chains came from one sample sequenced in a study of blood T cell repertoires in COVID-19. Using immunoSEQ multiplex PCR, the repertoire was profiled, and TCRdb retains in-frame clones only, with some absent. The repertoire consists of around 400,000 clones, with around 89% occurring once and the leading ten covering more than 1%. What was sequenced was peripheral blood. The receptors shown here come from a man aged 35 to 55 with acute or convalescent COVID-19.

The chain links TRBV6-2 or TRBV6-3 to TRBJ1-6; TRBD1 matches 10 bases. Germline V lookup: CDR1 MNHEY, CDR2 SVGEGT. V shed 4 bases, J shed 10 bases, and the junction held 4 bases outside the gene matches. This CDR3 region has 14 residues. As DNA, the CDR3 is TGTGCCAGCAGTTCCGGGACAGGGGACTCACCCCTCCACTTT. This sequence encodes CASSSGTGDSPLHF.

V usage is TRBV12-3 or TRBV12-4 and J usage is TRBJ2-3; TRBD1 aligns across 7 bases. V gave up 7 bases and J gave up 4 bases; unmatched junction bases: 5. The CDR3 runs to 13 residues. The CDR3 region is CASTADRSDTQYF. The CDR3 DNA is TGTGCCAGCACCGCGGACAGGTCAGATACGCAGTATTTT.

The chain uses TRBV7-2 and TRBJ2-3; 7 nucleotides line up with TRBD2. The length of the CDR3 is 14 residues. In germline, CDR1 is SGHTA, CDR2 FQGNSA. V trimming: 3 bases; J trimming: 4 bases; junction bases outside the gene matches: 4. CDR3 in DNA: TGTGCCAGCAGCTTCGGGACTACTCCAGATACGCAGTATTTT. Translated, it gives CASSFGTTPDTQYF. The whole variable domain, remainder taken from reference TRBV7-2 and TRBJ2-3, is GAGVSQSPSNKVTEKGKDVELRCDPISGHTALYWYRQSLGQGLEFLIYFQGNSAPDKSGLPSDRFSAERTGGSVSTLTIQRTQQEDSAVYLCASSFGTTPDTQYFGPGTRLTVL.

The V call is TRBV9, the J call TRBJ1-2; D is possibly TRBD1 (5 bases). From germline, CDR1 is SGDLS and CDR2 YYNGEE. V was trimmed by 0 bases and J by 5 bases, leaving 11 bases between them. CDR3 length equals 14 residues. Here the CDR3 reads CASSVDVTVYGYTF. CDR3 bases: TGTGCCAGCAGCGTAGATGTGACAGTTTATGGCTACACCTTC.

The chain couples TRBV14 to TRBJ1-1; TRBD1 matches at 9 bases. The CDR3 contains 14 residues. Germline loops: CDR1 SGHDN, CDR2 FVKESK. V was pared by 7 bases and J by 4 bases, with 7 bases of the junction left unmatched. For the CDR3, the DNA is TGTGCCAGCACCCTGACAGGGGGGTTCACTGAAGCTTTCTTT. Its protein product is CASTLTGGFTEAFF.

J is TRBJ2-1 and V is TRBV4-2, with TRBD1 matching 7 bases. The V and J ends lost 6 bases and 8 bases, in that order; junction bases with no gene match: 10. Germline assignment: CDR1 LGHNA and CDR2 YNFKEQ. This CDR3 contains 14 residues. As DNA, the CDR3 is TGTGCCAGCAGTCCAAACGACAGGGTTTATGAGCAGTTCTTC. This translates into CASSPNDRVYEQFF.

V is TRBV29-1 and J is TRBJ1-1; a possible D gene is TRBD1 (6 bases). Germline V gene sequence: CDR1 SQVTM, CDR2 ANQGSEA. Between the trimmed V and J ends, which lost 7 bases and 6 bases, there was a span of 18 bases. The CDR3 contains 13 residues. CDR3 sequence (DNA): TGCAGCGGGAAGGTAGGGGGTGGAGCTGAAGCTTTCTTT. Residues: CSGKVGGGAEAFF.

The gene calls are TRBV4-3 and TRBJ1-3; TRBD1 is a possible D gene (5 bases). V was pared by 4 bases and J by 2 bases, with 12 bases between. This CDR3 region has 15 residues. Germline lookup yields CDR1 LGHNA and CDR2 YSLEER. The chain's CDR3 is CASSPPGLAGNTIYF. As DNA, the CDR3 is TGCGCCAGCAGCCCACCGGGACTGGCTGGAAACACCATATATTTT.

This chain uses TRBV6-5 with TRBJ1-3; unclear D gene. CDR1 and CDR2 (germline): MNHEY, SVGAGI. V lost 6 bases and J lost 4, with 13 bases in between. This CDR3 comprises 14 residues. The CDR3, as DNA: TGTGCCAGCAGCAACGAGAGGGCCGGAAACACCATATATTTT. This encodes CASSNERAGNTIYF.

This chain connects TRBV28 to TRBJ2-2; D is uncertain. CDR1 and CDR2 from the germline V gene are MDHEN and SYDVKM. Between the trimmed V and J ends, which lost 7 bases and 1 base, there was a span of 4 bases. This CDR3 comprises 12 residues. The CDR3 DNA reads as TGTGCCAGCACAGAGAACACCGGGGAGCTGTTTTTT. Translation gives CASTENTGELFF.

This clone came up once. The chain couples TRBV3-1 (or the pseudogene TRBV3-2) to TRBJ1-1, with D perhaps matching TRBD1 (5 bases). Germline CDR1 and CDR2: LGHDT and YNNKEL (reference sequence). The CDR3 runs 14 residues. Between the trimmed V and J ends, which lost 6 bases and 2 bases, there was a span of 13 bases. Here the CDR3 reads CASRARGINTEAFF. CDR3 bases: TGTGCCAGCAGAGCTAGGGGAATCAACACTGAAGCTTTCTTT.

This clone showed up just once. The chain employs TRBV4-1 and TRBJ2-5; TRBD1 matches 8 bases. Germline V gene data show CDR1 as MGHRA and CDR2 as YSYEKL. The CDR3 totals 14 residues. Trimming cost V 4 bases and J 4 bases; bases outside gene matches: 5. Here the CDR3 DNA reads TGCGCCAGCAGCCTGGACAGGGTAAGAGAGACCCAGTACTTC. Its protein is CASSLDRVRETQYF.

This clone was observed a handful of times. CDR3 DNA sequence: TGTGCCAGCAGTTTAAATCGAGGTCGAAGCACTGAAGCTTTCTTT. It codes for CASSLNRGRSTEAFF. This chain links TRBV28 with TRBJ1-1; unclear D gene. The CDR3 loop spans 15 amino acids. Trimming stripped 2 bases from V and 4 bases from J, with 14 bases between. The V gene's germline CDR1 is MDHEN and CDR2 SYDVKM.

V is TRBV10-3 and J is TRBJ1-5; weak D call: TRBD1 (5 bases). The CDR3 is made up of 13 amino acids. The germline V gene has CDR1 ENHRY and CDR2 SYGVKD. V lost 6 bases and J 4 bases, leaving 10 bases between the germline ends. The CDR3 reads CAIRAGSNQPQHF. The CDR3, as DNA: TGTGCCATCAGAGCAGGGTCTAATCAGCCCCAGCATTTT.

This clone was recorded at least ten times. CDR3 in amino acids: CASSRGQGSRYEQYF. The CDR3 region has the DNA TGTGCCAGCAGTAGGGGACAGGGGTCGCGCTACGAGCAGTACTTC. The V gene is TRBV6-5, the J gene TRBJ2-7; 10 nucleotides align to TRBD1. CDR1 MNHEY and CDR2 SVGAGI come from the germline V gene. The CDR3 runs 15 residues. Losses at the gene ends were 5 bases for V and 3 bases for J; bases not matched to a gene: 7.

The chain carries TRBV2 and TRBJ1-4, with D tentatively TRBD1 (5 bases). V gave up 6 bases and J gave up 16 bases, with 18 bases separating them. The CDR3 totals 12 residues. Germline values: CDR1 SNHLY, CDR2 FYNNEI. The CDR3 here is CASRAGDDRRFF. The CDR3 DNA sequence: TGTGCCAGCAGGGCGGGGGACGACCGACGGTTTTTT.

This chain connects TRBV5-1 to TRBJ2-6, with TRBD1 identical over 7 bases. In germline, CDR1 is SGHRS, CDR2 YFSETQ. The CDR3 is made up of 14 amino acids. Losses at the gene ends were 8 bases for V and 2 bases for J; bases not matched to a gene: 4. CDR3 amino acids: CARKDRAGANVLTF. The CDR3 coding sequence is TGCGCCAGAAAAGACAGGGCTGGGGCCAACGTCCTGACTTTC.

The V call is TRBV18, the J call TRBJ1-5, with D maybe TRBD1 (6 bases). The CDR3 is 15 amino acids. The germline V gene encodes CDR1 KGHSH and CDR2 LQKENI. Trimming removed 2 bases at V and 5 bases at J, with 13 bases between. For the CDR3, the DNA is TGTGCCAGCTCACCAGTGGCAGGGGCCGATCAGCCCCAGCATTTT. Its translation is CASSPVAGADQPQHF.

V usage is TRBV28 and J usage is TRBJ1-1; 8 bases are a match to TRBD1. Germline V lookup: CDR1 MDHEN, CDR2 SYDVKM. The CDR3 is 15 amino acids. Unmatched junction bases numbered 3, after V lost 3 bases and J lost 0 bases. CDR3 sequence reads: CASSFPRGLNTEAFF. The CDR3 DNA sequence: TGTGCCAGCAGTTTCCCCAGGGGGCTGAACACTGAAGCTTTCTTT.

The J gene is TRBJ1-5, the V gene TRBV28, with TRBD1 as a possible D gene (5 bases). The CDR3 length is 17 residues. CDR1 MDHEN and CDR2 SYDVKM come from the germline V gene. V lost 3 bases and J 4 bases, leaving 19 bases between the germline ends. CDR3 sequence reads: CASSFSTLRQMNQPQHF. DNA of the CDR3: TGTGCCAGCAGTTTTTCGACCCTACGACAGATGAATCAGCCCCAGCATTTT.

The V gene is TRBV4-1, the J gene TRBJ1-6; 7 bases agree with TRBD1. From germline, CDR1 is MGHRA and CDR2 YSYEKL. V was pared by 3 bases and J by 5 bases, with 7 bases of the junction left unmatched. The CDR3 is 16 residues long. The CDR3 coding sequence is TGCGCCAGCAGCCACCTCCGGGGGACAGATAATTCACCCCTCCACTTT. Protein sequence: CASSHLRGTDNSPLHF.

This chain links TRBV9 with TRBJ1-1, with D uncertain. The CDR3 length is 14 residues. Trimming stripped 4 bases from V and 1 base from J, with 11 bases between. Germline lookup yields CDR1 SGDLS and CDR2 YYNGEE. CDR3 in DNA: TGTGCCAGCAGCCTAAAGACTGAGAACACTGAAGCTTTCTTT. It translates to CASSLKTENTEAFF.

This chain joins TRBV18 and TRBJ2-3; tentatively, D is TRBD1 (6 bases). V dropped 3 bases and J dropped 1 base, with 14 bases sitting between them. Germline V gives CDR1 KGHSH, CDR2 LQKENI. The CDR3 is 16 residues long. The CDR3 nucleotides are TGTGCCAGCTCACCCATCAGGGGATCCCGCACAGATACGCAGTATTTT. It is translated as CASSPIRGSRTDTQYF. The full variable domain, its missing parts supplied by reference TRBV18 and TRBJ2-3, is NAGVMQNPRHLVRRRGQEARLRCSPMKGHSHVYWYRQLPEEGLKFMVYLQKENIIDESGMPKERFSAEFPKEGPSILRIQQVVRGDSAAYFCASSPIRGSRTDTQYFGPGTRLTVL.

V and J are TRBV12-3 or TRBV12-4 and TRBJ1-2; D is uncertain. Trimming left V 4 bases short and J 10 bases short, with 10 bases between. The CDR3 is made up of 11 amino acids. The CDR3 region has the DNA TGTGCCAGCAGTTCTGGTGGAGTCTACACCTTC. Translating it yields CASSSGGVYTF.

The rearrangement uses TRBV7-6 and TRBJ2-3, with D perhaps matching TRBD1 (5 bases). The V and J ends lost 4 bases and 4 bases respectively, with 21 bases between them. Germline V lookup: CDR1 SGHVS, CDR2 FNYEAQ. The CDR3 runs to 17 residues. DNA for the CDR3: TGTGCCAGCAGCTGGGCTTTGGGGCGCAGAAATCCAGATACGCAGTATTTT. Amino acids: CASSWALGRRNPDTQYF.

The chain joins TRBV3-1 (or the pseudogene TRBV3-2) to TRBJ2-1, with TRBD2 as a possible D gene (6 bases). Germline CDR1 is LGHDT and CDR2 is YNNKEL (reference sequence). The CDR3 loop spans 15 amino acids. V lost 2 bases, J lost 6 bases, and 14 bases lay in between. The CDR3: CASSQRWDSTNEQFF. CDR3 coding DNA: TGTGCCAGCAGCCAACGGTGGGACTCCACCAATGAGCAGTTCTTC.

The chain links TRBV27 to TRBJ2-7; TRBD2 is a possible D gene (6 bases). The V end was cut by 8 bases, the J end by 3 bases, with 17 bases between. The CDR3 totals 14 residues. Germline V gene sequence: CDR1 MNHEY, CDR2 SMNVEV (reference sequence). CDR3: CASGGTGNGYEQYF. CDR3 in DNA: TGTGCCAGCGGGGGGACTGGGAATGGCTACGAGCAGTACTTC.

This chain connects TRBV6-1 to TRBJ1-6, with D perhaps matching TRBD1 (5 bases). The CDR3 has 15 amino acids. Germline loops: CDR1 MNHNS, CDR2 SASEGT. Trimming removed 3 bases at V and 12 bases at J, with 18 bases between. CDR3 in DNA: TGTGCCAGCAGTGACGGGGGATCAACCTGGGAACCCCTCCACTTT. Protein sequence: CASSDGGSTWEPLHF.